The next 21 T cell receptor beta chains were all read from a single sample in a study of control samples from healthy donors and cancer patients. TCRdb's table, derived via immunoSEQ multiplex PCR, lists solely in-frame clones and lacks some. The sample yields just over 150,000 clones, approximately 90% seen once. The specimen sequenced was blood. All receptors derive from a young man in good health.

The chain links TRBV4-3 to TRBJ2-7; 8 nucleotides agree with TRBD1. The CDR3 covers 16 residues. V lost 0 bases to trimming and J lost 3 bases; unmatched junction nucleotides: 7. The germline gives CDR1 LGHNA, CDR2 YSLEER. CDR3 sequence reads: CASSQDRTGSFYEQYF. CDR3 nucleotide sequence: TGCGCCAGCAGCCAAGATCGGACAGGGAGCTTCTACGAGCAGTACTTC.

This chain joins TRBV19 and TRBJ2-1; 7 bases align to TRBD2. Trimming removed 6 bases from V and 2 bases from J; junction bases left unmatched: 10. From germline, CDR1 is LNHDA and CDR2 SQIVND (reference sequence). CDR3 length: 16 residues. CDR3 sequence reads: CASSALKGLPYNEQFF. The CDR3 region has the DNA TGTGCCAGTAGCGCACTGAAGGGACTACCCTACAATGAGCAGTTCTTC.

In this sample, this clone turned up once. J is TRBJ2-7 and V is TRBV6-5; D is unclear. This CDR3 has 15 residues. Looked up from germline, CDR1 is MNHEY and CDR2 is SVGAGI. Trimming shortened V by 0 bases and J by 4 bases, and 13 bases separated the two germline ends. This chain's CDR3 is CASSYSDRLGYEQYF. CDR3 sequence (DNA): TGTGCCAGCAGTTACTCGGACCGGCTTGGGTACGAGCAGTACTTC.

The gene calls are TRBV7-9 and TRBJ1-4; D is undetermined. Trimming cost V 3 bases and J 3 bases, with 8 bases left between them. Germline loops: CDR1 SEHNR, CDR2 FQNEAQ (reference sequence). This CDR3 region has 14 residues. The CDR3 nucleotides read TGTGCCAGCAGCTTTCTGAGGGCTAATGAAAAACTGTTTTTT. As protein: CASSFLRANEKLFF.

V gene TRBV18 combines with J gene TRBJ2-7, with 7 nucleotides matching TRBD2. V dropped 6 bases and J dropped 5; count of bases not matched to a gene: 10. The CDR3 is 14 residues long. Per germline, CDR1 KGHSH and CDR2 LQKENI. The CDR3 region is CASSQRGLLDEQYF. CDR3 sequence (DNA): TGTGCCAGCTCGCAGCGGGGCTTACTGGACGAGCAGTACTTC.

This chain joins TRBV30 and TRBJ1-5; D is perhaps TRBD1 (5 bases). The germline V gene has CDR1 GTSNPN and CDR2 SVGIG (reference sequence). Trimming pared 2 bases from V and 2 bases from J, leaving 13 bases between. CDR3 size: 15 residues. The CDR3 protein is CAWSLQGVGNQPQHF. In nucleotides, the CDR3 is TGTGCCTGGAGTCTGCAGGGTGTTGGCAATCAGCCCCAGCATTTT.

The CDR3 loop reads CASSVEDYGYTF. The CDR3 coding sequence is TGTGCCAGCAGCGTAGAAGACTATGGCTACACCTTC. The J gene is TRBJ1-2, the V gene TRBV9; D unresolved. From germline, CDR1 is SGDLS and CDR2 YYNGEE. The CDR3 spans 12 residues. The ends were cut back, 0 bases at V and 3 bases at J, with 3 bases in the middle.

The gene calls are TRBV30 and TRBJ1-5; no firm D call. The CDR3 length is 13 residues. Germline V lookup: CDR1 GTSNPN, CDR2 SVGIG (reference sequence). The V and J ends lost 2 bases and 1 base respectively, with 6 bases between them. The CDR3 loop reads CAWSLRSNQPQHF. DNA of the CDR3: TGTGCCTGGAGTCTTCGGAGCAATCAGCCCCAGCATTTT.

In nucleotides, the CDR3 is TGTGCCAGCAGCCAGCCGGGACAGGGGGCGAAGCAGTACTTC. The encoded protein is CASSQPGQGAKQYF. The J gene is TRBJ2-7, the V gene TRBV3-1 (or the pseudogene TRBV3-2); 12 bases agree with TRBD1. Trimming cost V 3 bases and J 8 bases; bases outside gene matches: 5. CDR1 is LGHDT, CDR2 YNNKEL, per germline (reference sequence). The CDR3 consists of 14 residues.

V and J are TRBV27 and TRBJ1-6, with 10 bases identical to TRBD1. Trimming took 5 bases from V and 10 from J; bases not matched to a gene: 8. CDR1 and CDR2 from the germline V gene are MNHEY and SMNVEV (reference sequence). The CDR3 spans 15 residues. This CDR3 reads CASSLRTGGNSPLHF. The CDR3 DNA sequence: TGTGCCAGCAGTCTTCGGACAGGGGGGAACTCACCCCTCCACTTT.

This clone was found once. V gene TRBV5-1 combines with J gene TRBJ1-4, with D tentatively TRBD1 (5 bases). This CDR3 contains 14 residues. The V end was cut by 2 bases, the J end by 7 bases, with 12 bases between. The V gene's germline CDR1 is SGHRS and CDR2 YFSETQ. The CDR3 region is CASSFGAGGEKLFF. The CDR3 DNA reads TGCGCCAGCAGCTTTGGGGCGGGTGGTGAAAAACTGTTTTTT.

The gene calls are TRBV2 and TRBJ1-5, with TRBD1 as a possible D gene (6 bases). Trimming took 6 bases from V and 6 from J, leaving 15 bases between them. The germline gives CDR1 SNHLY, CDR2 FYNNEI. The CDR3 sequence is 14 residues long. CDR3 sequence reads: CASSQGGGLQPQHF. CDR3 nucleotide sequence: TGTGCCAGCAGCCAAGGGGGGGGTCTTCAGCCCCAGCATTTT.

The rearrangement joins TRBV5-6 to TRBJ2-3; D tentatively reads TRBD1 or TRBD2 (6 bases each). Germline CDR1 is SGHDT and CDR2 is YYEEEE. This CDR3 is 17 amino acids long. With 6 bases removed from V and 2 bases from J, the gap between germline ends came to 22 bases. The CDR3 coding sequence is TGTGCCAGCACCATTACGGTACTAGGGGGACTCACAGATACGCAGTATTTT. As protein: CASTITVLGGLTDTQYF.

This rearrangement joins TRBV19 to TRBJ2-7, with 9 bases matching TRBD2. Per the germline V gene, CDR1 is LNHDA and CDR2 is SQIVND (reference sequence). This CDR3 has 14 residues. J was trimmed by 5 bases and V by 5 bases; bases with no gene match: 7. The CDR3 sequence is CASSPIGTSNEQYF. DNA of the CDR3: TGTGCCAGTAGTCCGATCGGGACTAGCAACGAGCAGTACTTC.

This clone was counted once. The chain carries TRBV2 and TRBJ1-1; 8 bases match TRBD1. Losses at the gene ends were 3 bases for V and 9 bases for J; bases not matched to a gene: 9. The CDR3 is made up of 14 amino acids. Per the germline V gene, CDR1 is SNHLY and CDR2 is FYNNEI. The CDR3 DNA is TGTGCCAGCAGTGATGGGGCAGGACAGGGTAAAGCTTTCTTT. This gives the protein CASSDGAGQGKAFF.

V is TRBV4-3 and J is TRBJ1-3; 7 nucleotides align to TRBD1. Looked up from germline, CDR1 is LGHNA and CDR2 is YSLEER. The CDR3 totals 16 residues. Losses at the gene ends were 4 bases for V and 5 bases for J; bases not matched to a gene: 11. The CDR3 reads CASSPNPVTGRNTIYF. CDR3 sequence (DNA): TGCGCCAGCAGCCCCAACCCGGTGACAGGGCGAAACACCATATATTTT.

This chain connects TRBV30 to TRBJ1-5; 8 positions match TRBD1. Germline CDR1 is GTSNPN and CDR2 is SVGIG (reference sequence). Trimming at V came to 1 base and at J to 9 bases, leaving 11 bases not matched to a gene. This CDR3 comprises 15 residues. The CDR3: CAWSGTGTRGRPQHF. The CDR3 DNA reads as TGTGCCTGGAGTGGGACAGGGACGAGAGGGAGGCCCCAGCATTTT.

V is TRBV12-3 or TRBV12-4 and J is TRBJ2-3; D is undetermined. The CDR3 length is 12 residues. Deletions cut 4 bases from V and 0 bases from J, with 2 bases between. The CDR3 DNA follows: TGTGCCAGCAGTTCCAGCACAGATACGCAGTATTTT. This translates into CASSSSTDTQYF.

This chain joins TRBV15 and TRBJ2-1; the match to TRBD2 covers 12 bases. Per the germline V gene, CDR1 is LNHNV and CDR2 is YYDKDF (reference sequence). This CDR3 spans 20 amino acids. Losses at the gene ends were 2 bases for V and 4 bases for J; bases not matched to a gene: 15. CDR3 coding DNA: TGTGCCACCAGCAGAACAAAGCCCCCTACTAGCGGGAGGTATTACAATGAGCAGTTCTTC. Protein sequence: CATSRTKPPTSGRYYNEQFF.

This clone appeared a few times. V and J are TRBV28 and TRBJ1-5; the match to TRBD1 covers 7 bases. Per the germline V gene, CDR1 is MDHEN and CDR2 is SYDVKM. Losses at the gene ends were 6 bases for V and 4 bases for J; bases not matched to a gene: 6. CDR3 length: 14 amino acids. CDR3 bases: TGTGCCAGCAGGGTACAGGGACAGAATCAGCCCCAGCATTTT. It is translated as CASRVQGQNQPQHF.

The chain couples TRBV14 to TRBJ1-4; D not certain. CDR1 and CDR2 from the germline V gene are SGHDN and FVKESK. The CDR3 consists of 13 residues. Trimming took off 2 bases at V and 9 bases at J, with 10 bases between the two ends. The CDR3 coding sequence is TGTGCCAGCAGCCAAAGGGAGGGCCAAAAACTGTTTTTT. This codes for CASSQREGQKLFF. Full variable domain (missing parts from reference TRBV14 and TRBJ1-4): EAGVTQFPSHSVIEKGQTVTLRCDPISGHDNLYWYRRVMGKEIKFLLHFVKESKQDESGMPNNRFLAERTGGTYSTLKVQPAELEDSGVYFCASSQREGQKLFFGSGTQLSVL.